The source of this T cell receptor (beta chain) is a study of blood T cell repertoires in COVID-19. About the study: Acute and convalescent COVID-19 specimens originated in the United States, Italy and Spain.

The CDR3 runs 12 residues. With 5 bases clipped from V and 8 bases from J, the junction kept 5 bases outside the gene matches. In the study's own analysis: Amplifying reference gene primers gave estimates of nucleated cell counts. TCRdb's table, derived via immunoSEQ multiplex PCR, lists solely in-frame clones and lacks some. The V and J calls and clone size were taken over from that table, and D and trimming were inferred from the DNA. The sample lists approximately 170,000 clones, approximately 80% occurring once. Followed longitudinally, the Seattle patients had been enrolled during active infection.

The receptor comes from a woman older than 75 with COVID-19, enrolled during active disease. The V call is TRBV12-3 or TRBV12-4, the J call TRBJ1-2; TRBD1 agrees at 7 bases. Sequenced input: peripheral blood. The DNA of the CDR3 is TGTGCCAGCAGTCACAGACAGGGCGGCTACACCTTC. It is translated as CASSHRQGGYTF.